The 9 T cell receptor beta chains below all came from one sample that was sequenced in a study of T cell responses to AZD1222 COVID-19 vaccine. Some clones are missing from TCRdb's copy, which holds only in-frame ones; the method was immunoSEQ multiplex PCR. The sample lists about 100,000 clones, around 90% occurring once. The sample consisted of peripheral blood, taken on day 0 of AZD1222 vaccination. The receptors stem from an adult in good health.

J is TRBJ2-5 and V is TRBV5-1; D gene ambiguous. V was clipped by 1 base and J by 1 base, with 8 bases between them. Germline V gene data show CDR1 as SGHRS and CDR2 as YFSETQ. CDR3 length: 14 residues. The DNA of the CDR3 is TGCGCCAGCAGCTTGTCGTGGGCCCAAGAGACCCAGTACTTC. Translated, it gives CASSLSWAQETQYF.

The chain employs TRBV28 and TRBJ2-1, with TRBD2 as a possible D gene (6 bases). The V gene's germline CDR1 is MDHEN and CDR2 SYDVKM. CDR3 size: 16 residues. V lost 5 bases, J lost 0 bases, and 14 bases lay in between. The CDR3 sequence: CASSLYSGSSYNEQFF. CDR3 DNA sequence: TGTGCCAGCAGTCTTTATAGCGGAAGCTCCTACAATGAGCAGTTCTTC.

This clone was seen a few times. V is TRBV27 and J is TRBJ2-3; D gene uncertain. The CDR3 covers 10 residues. From germline, CDR1 is MNHEY and CDR2 SMNVEV (reference sequence). The V end lost 8 bases, the J end lost 1 base, and 1 base lay between the germline ends. In nucleotides, the CDR3 is TGTGCCAGCGGCACAGATACGCAGTATTTT. This translates into CASGTDTQYF.

This rearrangement joins TRBV30 to TRBJ2-2; maybe TRBD1 (5 bases). The V and J ends lost 1 base and 5 bases respectively, with 8 bases between them. CDR1 is GTSNPN, CDR2 SVGIG, per germline (reference sequence). CDR3 size: 13 residues. The CDR3 protein is CAWSGQGTGELFF. The CDR3 coding sequence is TGTGCCTGGAGTGGGCAGGGTACCGGGGAGCTGTTTTTT.

This rearrangement joins TRBV28 to TRBJ1-2; 7 bases match TRBD1. Trimming cost V 4 bases and J 7 bases; bases outside gene matches: 9. CDR1 is MDHEN and CDR2 is SYDVKM in the germline V gene. The CDR3 is made up of 14 amino acids. As DNA, the CDR3 is TGTGCCAGCAGTTCGACAGGGAGGGGTGGTGGCTACACCTTC. Protein sequence: CASSSTGRGGGYTF.

The chain employs TRBV28 and TRBJ2-1; D is perhaps TRBD2 (6 bases). Trimming took 7 bases from V and 3 from J, leaving 19 bases between them. The V gene's germline CDR1 is MDHEN and CDR2 SYDVKM. The CDR3 consists of 16 residues. The CDR3 region has the DNA TGTGCCAGCACCCCCGGGACTTCCCCCTTCTACAATGAGCAGTTCTTC. It codes for CASTPGTSPFYNEQFF.

This clone was seen only once. CDR3 sequence reads: CASSYTQGAYNEQFF. CDR3 nucleotides: TGTGCCAGCTCATATACACAGGGGGCCTACAATGAGCAGTTCTTC. The chain couples TRBV18 to TRBJ2-1, with 8 bases matching TRBD1. The CDR3 is made up of 15 amino acids. Germline V CDR1 and CDR2: KGHSH, LQKENI. J gave up 2 bases and V 5 bases, and 5 bases lay outside the gene matches. Together with reference TRBV18 and TRBJ2-1, the CDR3 gives the full variable domain: NAGVMQNPRHLVRRRGQEARLRCSPMKGHSHVYWYRQLPEEGLKFMVYLQKENIIDESGMPKERFSAEFPKEGPSILRIQQVVRGDSAAYFCASSYTQGAYNEQFFGPGTRLTVL.

The rearrangement joins TRBV28 to TRBJ2-5; D perhaps matches TRBD1 (5 bases). Trimming pared 2 bases from V and 2 bases from J, leaving 9 bases between. The CDR3 sequence is 14 residues long. Germline V gene sequence: CDR1 MDHEN, CDR2 SYDVKM. CDR3 amino acids: CASSLAGKQETQYF. For the CDR3, the DNA is TGTGCCAGCAGTTTAGCAGGGAAGCAAGAGACCCAGTACTTC.

CDR3 amino acids: CATSPGQTTKATNEKLFF. The CDR3 DNA reads TGTGCCACCTCACCGGGACAGACAACCAAGGCAACTAATGAAAAACTGTTTTTT. The rearrangement links TRBV2 to TRBJ1-4; 7 bases align to TRBD1. After removal of 10 bases from V and 0 bases from J, the junction contained 17 bases not matched to a gene. The CDR3 runs to 18 residues. Germline lookup yields CDR1 SNHLY and CDR2 FYNNEI.